These 10 T cell receptor beta chains were all obtained from the same sample, sequenced in a study of shared clonotypes between healthy human individuals. Clones were read by immunoSEQ multiplex PCR, and TCRdb kept only the in-frame ones, dropping some. Here the sample spans about 2.4 million clones, around 94% being singletons. Sequenced input: naive CD4+ T cells sorted from blood. Subset: CD45RA+ positively selected. Receptors were obtained from a man between 18 and 29 years old in good health.

This clone has a single count. V gene TRBV4-1 combines with J gene TRBJ1-6, with TRBD1 identical over 11 bases. CDR1 and CDR2 from the germline V gene are MGHRA and YSYEKL. V lost 0 bases, J lost 9 bases, and 4 bases stayed unmatched. The CDR3 extends over 16 amino acids. CDR3: CASSQDGTGGSSPLHF. CDR3 bases: TGCGCCAGCAGCCAAGATGGGACAGGGGGTTCTTCACCCCTCCACTTT.

This clone was seen only once. This rearrangement joins TRBV7-2 to TRBJ1-5; no clear D gene. Germline loops: CDR1 SGHTA, CDR2 FQGNSA. The CDR3 extends over 13 amino acids. V shed 3 bases and J shed 8 bases, with 11 bases lying between them. Here the CDR3 reads CASSFQTGEPQHF. The CDR3, as DNA: TGTGCCAGCAGCTTCCAAACCGGGGAGCCCCAGCATTTT.

The rearrangement uses TRBV28 and TRBJ1-6; D perhaps matches TRBD1 (5 bases). Germline V gene sequence: CDR1 MDHEN, CDR2 SYDVKM. V lost 2 bases to trimming and J lost 10 bases, with 18 bases between them. CDR3 length: 16 residues. The CDR3 DNA follows: TGTGCCAGCAGTTTAGGGGCGAACAGACTTCGGTCACCCCTCCACTTT. It translates to CASSLGANRLRSPLHF.

This chain connects TRBV6-1 to TRBJ2-3; D might be TRBD1 (6 bases). This CDR3 has 18 amino acids. Germline V CDR1 and CDR2: MNHNS, SASEGT. Trimming shortened V by 4 bases and J by 2 bases, and 22 bases separated the two germline ends. The CDR3 nucleotides are TGTGCCAGCAGTGTGGCCCCACCCCCAGGGGCCTCCACAGATACGCAGTATTTT. Its translation is CASSVAPPPGASTDTQYF.

The genes are TRBV28 and TRBJ2-7; either TRBD1 or TRBD2 may supply D (5 bases each). The CDR3 spans 15 residues. Trimming removed 6 bases at V and 6 bases at J, with 21 bases between. CDR1 is MDHEN, CDR2 SYDVKM, per germline. The CDR3 DNA follows: TGTGCCAGCAGCCCCCCCGGACATGGTGAGGGCGAGCAGTACTTC. Translating it yields CASSPPGHGEGEQYF.

The chain has TRBV28 and TRBJ2-3; weak D call: TRBD2 (6 bases). Trimming pared 3 bases from V and 2 bases from J, leaving 9 bases between. Germline V gene lookup returns CDR1 MDHEN and CDR2 SYDVKM. The CDR3 totals 14 residues. The CDR3 protein is CASSFGGNTDTQYF. The CDR3 bases are TGTGCCAGCAGTTTTGGAGGGAACACAGATACGCAGTATTTT.

The chain joins TRBV6-5 to TRBJ2-5; no reliable D call. Germline CDR1 MNHEY, CDR2 SVGAGI. The CDR3 spans 14 residues. Trimming removed 5 bases at V and 5 bases at J, with 15 bases between. The CDR3 DNA sequence: TGTGCCAGCAGTCAGAAAACCCTGGGGGAGACCCAGTACTTC. As protein: CASSQKTLGETQYF.

The chain employs TRBV5-4 and TRBJ1-2; 8 bases match TRBD1. The germline V gene has CDR1 SGHNT and CDR2 YYREEE (reference sequence). This CDR3 is built from 15 residues. V shed 3 bases and J 7 bases; nucleotides not matched to a gene: 11. This chain's CDR3 is CASSSSGDRLGGYTF. In nucleotides, the CDR3 is TGTGCCAGCAGCTCGAGTGGGGACAGGCTAGGTGGCTACACCTTC.

A note on this clone: Other DNA sequences of this sample code for an identical CDR3. The chain joins TRBV29-1 to TRBJ2-5; D possibly corresponds to TRBD2 (5 bases). There are 12 residues in the CDR3. V was shortened by 4 bases and J by 0 bases, with 6 bases between the two germline ends. Germline CDR1 is SQVTM and CDR2 is ANQGSEA. The CDR3: CSVARDQETQYF. In DNA, the CDR3 is TGCAGCGTTGCGAGGGACCAAGAGACCCAGTACTTC.

The chain links TRBV10-3 to TRBJ2-1; 11 nucleotides agree with TRBD2. V trimming: 8 bases; J trimming: 6 bases; junction bases outside the gene matches: 3. This CDR3 comprises 13 residues. Per the germline V gene, CDR1 is ENHRY and CDR2 is SYGVKD. The chain's CDR3 is CAIGTSGANEQFF. The CDR3 coding sequence is TGTGCCATCGGGACTAGCGGTGCCAATGAGCAGTTCTTC.